This TCR beta chain was sequenced in a study of neoadjuvant anti-PD-1 for oral cavity cancer. Indicated time point: after neoadjuvant nivolumab, at surgical resection. Using immunoSEQ multiplex PCR, the repertoire was profiled, and TCRdb retains in-frame clones only, with some absent. Found here are tens of thousands of clones, roughly 77% of them singletons; the top ten hold 4.8%. The length of the CDR3 is 14 residues. The junction had 1 base not matched to a gene; V was cut back by 3 bases and J by 5 bases. Germline CDR1 is KGHSH and CDR2 is LQKENI. This sequence joins TRBV18 and TRBJ1-6; 7 positions match TRBD1. The sample consisted of PBMCs, taken after nivolumab (anti-PD-1) treatment. The clonotype was recovered from a person between 40 and 85 years old with oral cavity squamous cell carcinoma. CDR3 nucleotides: TGTGCCAGCTCACCCGGACAGGATAATTCACCCCTCCACTTT. Encoded protein: CASSPGQDNSPLHF.